This passage covers 23 T cell receptor beta chains from one sample sequenced in a study of shared clonotypes between healthy human individuals. Some clones are missing from TCRdb's copy, which holds only in-frame ones; the method was immunoSEQ multiplex PCR. The sample lists approximately 500,000 clones; around 80% were seen once. The material sequenced was PBMCs. The receptors stem from a woman aged 40 to 50 in good health. Some clones in this sample may be carry-over from other donors' samples.

V is TRBV29-1 and J is TRBJ1-1, with TRBD1 as a possible D gene (6 bases). The CDR3 is 13 amino acids. Trimming shortened V by 6 bases and J by 11 bases, and 22 bases separated the two germline ends. Germline CDR1 is SQVTM and CDR2 is ANQGSEA. CDR3 DNA sequence: TGCAGCGTCTTACCCCAGGGGAGTCTGTGGGCTTTCTTT. Its protein is CSVLPQGSLWAFF.

This clone was counted between two and nine times. V usage is TRBV30 and J usage is TRBJ1-4; D gene uncertain. Germline V gene sequence: CDR1 GTSNPN, CDR2 SVGIG (reference sequence). With 1 base removed from V and 7 bases from J, the gap between germline ends came to 10 bases. The CDR3 extends over 13 amino acids. The CDR3 sequence is CAWSGGLGEKLFF. CDR3 DNA sequence: TGTGCCTGGAGTGGGGGTCTCGGTGAAAAACTGTTTTTT.

V usage is TRBV12-2 and J usage is TRBJ2-3. TRBV12-2 is designated a pseudogene. This CDR3 contains 18 residues. This CDR3 reads CASRLAKTGRESTDTQYF. The CDR3 DNA reads as TGTGCAAGTCGCTTAGCGAAGACAGGCCGGGAGAGCACAGATACGCAGTATTTT.

The chain joins TRBV18 to TRBJ2-5, with 13 bases fitting TRBD2. Germline V gene sequence: CDR1 KGHSH, CDR2 LQKENI. The CDR3 is 16 amino acids. The J segment lost 2 bases and the V segment lost 0 bases, leaving 0 bases of the junction unmatched. The CDR3: CASSPPGLAGQETQYF. The CDR3 DNA reads as TGTGCCAGCTCACCACCGGGACTAGCGGGACAAGAGACCCAGTACTTC. Drawing the rest from reference TRBV18 and TRBJ2-5, the complete variable domain is NAGVMQNPRHLVRRRGQEARLRCSPMKGHSHVYWYRQLPEEGLKFMVYLQKENIIDESGMPKERFSAEFPKEGPSILRIQQVVRGDSAAYFCASSPPGLAGQETQYFGPGTRLLVL.

The V call is TRBV10-1, the J call TRBJ1-1, with TRBD1 identical over 7 bases. After removal of 7 bases from V and 5 bases from J, the junction contained 7 bases not matched to a gene. Per the germline V gene, CDR1 is WNHNN and CDR2 is SYGVQD (reference sequence). The CDR3 runs to 13 residues. The CDR3 spells CASTDRVGTEAFF. CDR3 nucleotides: TGCGCCAGCACAGACAGGGTGGGGACTGAAGCTTTCTTT.

This clone was observed a handful of times. The V gene is TRBV25-1, the J gene TRBJ1-4; D ambiguous. Germline-derived CDR1 and CDR2 are MGHDK and SYGVNS. The CDR3 has 15 amino acids. Trimming shortened V by 1 base and J by 3 bases, and 9 bases separated the two germline ends. CDR3 DNA: TGTGCCAGCAGTGAATCCTGGCGGGCTAATGAAAAACTGTTTTTT. It specifies CASSESWRANEKLFF.

The chain uses TRBV6-4 and TRBJ1-5, with D possibly TRBD1 on 6 matching bases. This CDR3 spans 14 amino acids. V was trimmed by 4 bases and J by 7 bases, leaving 14 bases between them. Germline lookup yields CDR1 MRHNA and CDR2 SNTAGT. In DNA, the CDR3 is TGTGCCAGCAGTGTGGTAGGGGGAACGCAGCCCCAGCATTTT. Protein product: CASSVVGGTQPQHF.

The chain couples TRBV6-5 to TRBJ2-7; the D is unclear. V lost 4 bases and J lost 0, with 16 bases in between. CDR1 is MNHEY and CDR2 is SVGAGI in the germline V gene. The CDR3 is 16 residues long. CDR3 residues: CASSSETLVPSYEQYF. The DNA for the CDR3 is TGTGCCAGCAGTTCCGAGACTCTGGTCCCCTCCTACGAGCAGTACTTC.

This clone has only one observation. The chain joins TRBV19 to TRBJ2-7; 9 bases agree with TRBD2. The CDR3 covers 13 residues. The germline V gene has CDR1 LNHDA and CDR2 SQIVND (reference sequence). After removal of 5 bases from V and 6 bases from J, the junction contained 5 bases not matched to a gene. CDR3 nucleotide sequence: TGTGCCAGTAGTGGGACTAGCAGGGGCGAGCAGTACTTC. Amino acid sequence: CASSGTSRGEQYF.

The V call is TRBV5-1, the J call TRBJ2-7, with D hard to call. The length of the CDR3 is 14 residues. V was pared by 0 bases and J by 4 bases, with 11 bases between. Germline V gene lookup returns CDR1 SGHRS and CDR2 YFSETQ. This chain's CDR3 is CASSLDHTAYEQYF. CDR3 DNA: TGCGCCAGCAGCTTGGACCACACAGCATACGAGCAGTACTTC.

The V and J genes are TRBV5-4 and TRBJ2-7, with 9 bases lining up with TRBD1. CDR3 length: 15 amino acids. With 4 bases clipped from V and 7 bases from J, the junction kept 12 bases outside the gene matches. Germline CDR1 and CDR2: SGHNT and YYREEE (reference sequence). CDR3 sequence: CASSRGQGVEEEQYF. The CDR3 DNA follows: TGTGCCAGCAGCCGGGGACAGGGAGTGGAGGAAGAGCAGTACTTC.

This clone has only a few counts. The chain uses TRBV7-3 and TRBJ2-7; D possibly uses TRBD1 or TRBD2 (7 bases each). V was cut by 1 base and J by 3 bases, with 16 bases left in between. The CDR3 extends over 16 amino acids. CDR1 is SGHTA and CDR2 is FQGTGA in the germline V gene. CDR3 loop: CASSLKAGDSSYEQYF. CDR3 in DNA: TGTGCCAGCAGCTTAAAGGCGGGGGACAGTAGCTACGAGCAGTACTTC.

V usage is TRBV14 and J usage is TRBJ2-7; D is uncertain. The CDR3 covers 16 residues. V was shortened by 3 bases and J by 1 base, with 16 bases between the two germline ends. Germline V gene lookup returns CDR1 SGHDN and CDR2 FVKESK. DNA for the CDR3: TGTGCCAGCAGCCAGACGTCGAGTCCAACTTCCTACGAGCAGTACTTC. This gives the protein CASSQTSSPTSYEQYF.

This clone occurred a few times. The CDR3 loop is CASSLYGSMNTEAFF. The CDR3 nucleotides are TGCGCCAGCAGCTTGTACGGTTCCATGAACACTGAAGCTTTCTTT. The V and J genes are TRBV5-1 and TRBJ1-1; D remains ambiguous. Germline V gives CDR1 SGHRS, CDR2 YFSETQ. V shed 1 base and J shed 0 bases, with 10 bases lying between them. The CDR3 is 15 residues long.

Points on this clone: The same CDR3 can be traced to other DNA sequences in this sample. The chain employs TRBV28 and TRBJ2-3; no reliable D call. The CDR3 is 13 amino acids. The V end was cut by 5 bases, the J end by 0 bases, with 6 bases between. CDR1 is MDHEN, CDR2 SYDVKM, per germline. The CDR3 DNA reads as TGTGCCAGCAGTCCCCCTAGCACAGATACGCAGTATTTT. The encoded protein is CASSPPSTDTQYF.

The rearrangement joins TRBV5-6 to TRBJ2-1; D is unclear. V lost 4 bases to trimming and J lost 0 bases, with 17 bases between them. Germline-derived CDR1 and CDR2 are SGHDT and YYEEEE. This CDR3 is 17 amino acids long. The CDR3 coding sequence is TGTGCCAGCAGCCGACTTCTTAGGGAAAGCTCCTACAATGAGCAGTTCTTC. Its protein product is CASSRLLRESSYNEQFF.

For this clone: The same CDR3 is also encoded by other DNA sequences in this sample. The chain links TRBV5-4 to TRBJ1-3; perhaps TRBD1 as D (6 bases). CDR3 length: 15 residues. Germline CDR1 and CDR2: SGHNT and YYREEE (reference sequence). The ends were cut back, 0 bases at V and 1 base at J, with 8 bases in the middle. In DNA, the CDR3 is TGTGCCAGCAGCTTGGATCAGGGGTCTGGAAACACCATATATTTT. Its protein product is CASSLDQGSGNTIYF.

V and J are TRBV2 and TRBJ1-2, with 8 bases identical to TRBD1. The CDR3 is 14 amino acids. Per germline, CDR1 SNHLY and CDR2 FYNNEI. V shed 5 bases, J shed 1 base, and the junction held 3 bases outside the gene matches. In DNA, the CDR3 is TGTGCCAGCAGTCGGGACAGGATTAACTATGGCTACACCTTC. It specifies CASSRDRINYGYTF. The full variable domain, completed using reference TRBV2 and TRBJ1-2, is EPEVTQTPSHQVTQMGQEVILRCVPISNHLYFYWYRQILGQKVEFLVSFYNNEISEKSEIFDDQFSVERPDGSNFTLKIRSTKLEDSAMYFCASSRDRINYGYTFGSGTRLTVV.

The CDR3 DNA is TGTGCCAGCAGTTCCCCCTTAGGGTTACTAGCGGGAGCGTACGAGCAGTACTTC. It specifies CASSSPLGLLAGAYEQYF. This chain connects TRBV28 to TRBJ2-7; 11 bases are shared with TRBD2. Germline V gene sequence: CDR1 MDHEN, CDR2 SYDVKM. V gave up 4 bases and J gave up 4 bases; unmatched junction bases: 15. This CDR3 spans 18 amino acids.

The rearrangement links TRBV5-6 to TRBJ2-3, with 10 bases that match TRBD1. The CDR3 has 17 residues. The V gene's germline CDR1 is SGHDT and CDR2 YYEEEE. The trim removed 5 bases at V and 0 bases at J, leaving 9 bases unmatched. The CDR3: CASSRQGASRSTDTQYF. CDR3 in DNA: TGTGCCAGCAGTAGACAGGGGGCGAGCCGGAGCACAGATACGCAGTATTTT.

This clone was detected ten times or more. The rearrangement links TRBV2 to TRBJ2-5, with 12 bases fitting TRBD1. This CDR3 is built from 15 residues. Germline CDR1 is SNHLY and CDR2 is FYNNEI. The ends lost 3 bases at V and 5 bases at J; junction bases unmatched: 4. The CDR3 bases are TGTGCCAGCAGTGACGCCGGGACAGGGGGCGAGACCCAGTACTTC. It yields the protein CASSDAGTGGETQYF.

The chain employs TRBV29-1 and TRBJ2-7; D is possibly TRBD1 (5 bases). The CDR3 totals 14 residues. CDR1 and CDR2 (germline): SQVTM, ANQGSEA. V was trimmed by 1 base and J by 6 bases, leaving 16 bases between them. The CDR3 DNA is TGCAGCGTTGAAGGGTCAGGGATGCTCGGCGAGCAGTACTTC. This sequence encodes CSVEGSGMLGEQYF.

In its sample, this clone was seen a few times. The V call is TRBV29-1, the J call TRBJ1-2; D gene ambiguous. This CDR3 region has 13 residues. V gave up 2 bases and J gave up 2 bases, with 9 bases separating them. Germline V gene lookup returns CDR1 SQVTM and CDR2 ANQGSEA. The chain's CDR3 is CSVESGANYGYTF. CDR3 sequence (DNA): TGCAGCGTTGAATCGGGCGCCAACTATGGCTACACCTTC. Based on the CDR3 plus reference TRBV29-1 and TRBJ1-2, the full variable domain is SAVISQKPSRDICQRGTSLTIQCQVDSQVTMMFWYRQQPGQSLTLIATANQGSEATYESGFVIDKFPISRPNLTFSTLTVSNMSPEDSSIYLCSVESGANYGYTFGSGTRLTVV.